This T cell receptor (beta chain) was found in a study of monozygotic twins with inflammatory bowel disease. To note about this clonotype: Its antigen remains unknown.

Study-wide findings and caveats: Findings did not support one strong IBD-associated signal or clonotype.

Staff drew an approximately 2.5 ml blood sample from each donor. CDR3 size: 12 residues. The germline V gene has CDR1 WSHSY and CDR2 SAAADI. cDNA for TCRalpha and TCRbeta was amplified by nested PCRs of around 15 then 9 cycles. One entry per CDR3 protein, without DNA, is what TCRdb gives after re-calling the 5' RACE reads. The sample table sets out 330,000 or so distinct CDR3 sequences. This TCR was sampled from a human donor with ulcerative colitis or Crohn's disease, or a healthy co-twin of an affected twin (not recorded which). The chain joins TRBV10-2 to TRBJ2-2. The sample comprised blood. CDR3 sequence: CASSTPTGELFF.